This entry describes one TCR beta chain. These data are taken from a study of blood T cell repertoires in COVID-19. Study overall: The samples span acute and convalescent COVID-19 from the United States, Italy and Spain. PBMCs, B-cell-depleted T cells, or T cells were the source of the cDNA or gDNA that made up the material.

The CDR3 consists of 14 residues. CDR1 is MNHEY, CDR2 SVGAGI, per germline. The V end lost 6 bases, the J end lost 0 bases, and 11 bases lay between the germline ends. Study processing details: Amplification from reference gene primers served as the basis for estimated nucleated cell counts. TCRdb's copy holds only in-frame clones and misses some; the assay was immunoSEQ multiplex PCR. From that table come the V and J calls and clone size; the DNA was used to work out D and trimming. The sample holds approximately 250,000 clones, about nine tenths seen once. This receptor was obtained from a woman in her twenties or thirties with acute COVID-19. Specimen: PBMCs or T cells enriched from blood (not recorded which). The rearrangement uses TRBV6-5 and TRBJ1-1; possible D gene TRBD1, 6 bases. The CDR3: CASRAGDMNTEAFF. The CDR3 DNA reads TGTGCCAGCAGGGCAGGGGACATGAACACTGAAGCTTTCTTT.